This TCR beta chain originates from a study of control samples from healthy donors and cancer patients. Method: immunoSEQ multiplex PCR; TCRdb's copy keeps in-frame clones and lacks some. The repertoire holds some 160,000 clones, with approximately 91% as singletons. The CDR3 has 14 amino acids. CDR1 and CDR2 from the germline V gene are MRHNA and SNTAGT. The V end was cut by 4 bases, the J end by 5 bases, with 13 bases between. The sample consisted of blood. This receptor was obtained from a young man in good health. V and J are TRBV6-4 and TRBJ2-3, with D perhaps TRBD1 (7 bases). For the CDR3, the DNA is TGTGCCAGCAGTGGGGCAGGGGGGCAAGATACGCAGTATTTT. It is translated as CASSGAGGQDTQYF.